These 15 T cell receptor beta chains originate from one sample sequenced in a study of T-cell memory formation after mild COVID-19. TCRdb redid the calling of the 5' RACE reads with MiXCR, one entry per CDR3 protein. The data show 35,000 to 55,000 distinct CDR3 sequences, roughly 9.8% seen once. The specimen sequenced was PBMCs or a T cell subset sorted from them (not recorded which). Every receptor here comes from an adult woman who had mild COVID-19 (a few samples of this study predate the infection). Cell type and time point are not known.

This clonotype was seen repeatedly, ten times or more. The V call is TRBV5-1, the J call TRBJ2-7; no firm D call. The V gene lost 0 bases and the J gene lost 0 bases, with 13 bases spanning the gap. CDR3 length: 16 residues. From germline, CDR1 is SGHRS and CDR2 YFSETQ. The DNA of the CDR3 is TGCGCCAGCAGCTTGGGGACGGTGGCAGCCTCCTACGAGCAGTACTTC. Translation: CASSLGTVAASYEQYF.

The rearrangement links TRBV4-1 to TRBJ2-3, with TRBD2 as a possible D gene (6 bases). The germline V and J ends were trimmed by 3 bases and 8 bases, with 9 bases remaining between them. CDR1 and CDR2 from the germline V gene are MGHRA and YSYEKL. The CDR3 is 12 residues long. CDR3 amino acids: CASSHVGGTQYF. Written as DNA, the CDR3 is TGCGCCAGCAGCCATGTGGGGGGTACGCAGTATTTT.

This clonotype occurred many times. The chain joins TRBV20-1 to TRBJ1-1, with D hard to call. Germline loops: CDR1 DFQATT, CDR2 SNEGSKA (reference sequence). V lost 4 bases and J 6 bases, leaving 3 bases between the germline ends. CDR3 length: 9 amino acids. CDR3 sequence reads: CSANAEAFF. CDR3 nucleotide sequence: TGCAGTGCTAACGCTGAAGCTTTCTTT.

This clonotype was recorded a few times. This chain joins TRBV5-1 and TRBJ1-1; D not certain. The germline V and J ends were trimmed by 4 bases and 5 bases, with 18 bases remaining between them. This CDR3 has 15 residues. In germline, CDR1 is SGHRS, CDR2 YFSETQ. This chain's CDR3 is CASSPESTAGTEAFF. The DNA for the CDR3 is TGCGCCAGCAGCCCGGAGTCCACGGCGGGGACTGAAGCTTTCTTT.

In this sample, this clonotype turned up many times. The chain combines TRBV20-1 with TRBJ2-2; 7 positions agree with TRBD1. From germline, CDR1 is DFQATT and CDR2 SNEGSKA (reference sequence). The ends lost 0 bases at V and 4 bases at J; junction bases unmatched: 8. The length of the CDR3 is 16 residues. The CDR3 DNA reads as TGCAGTGCTAGAGAACCCTCCGGGACAGCCACCGGGGAGCTGTTTTTT. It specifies CSAREPSGTATGELFF.

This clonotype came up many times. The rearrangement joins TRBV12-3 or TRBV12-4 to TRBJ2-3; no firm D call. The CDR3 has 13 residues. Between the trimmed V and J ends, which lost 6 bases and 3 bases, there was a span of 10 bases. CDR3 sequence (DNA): TGTGCCAGCAGGGACCGACAAACAGATACGCAGTATTTT. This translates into CASRDRQTDTQYF.

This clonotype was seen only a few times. The CDR3 coding sequence is TGTGCCTGGATTCGATCCGGGACAGGGGAAGAGACCCAGTACTTC. Protein: CAWIRSGTGEETQYF. J is TRBJ2-5 and V is TRBV30; the match to TRBD1 covers 10 bases. The CDR3 is made up of 15 amino acids. Germline lookup yields CDR1 GTSNPN and CDR2 SVGIG (reference sequence). The J segment lost 3 bases and the V segment lost 4 bases, leaving 8 bases of the junction unmatched.

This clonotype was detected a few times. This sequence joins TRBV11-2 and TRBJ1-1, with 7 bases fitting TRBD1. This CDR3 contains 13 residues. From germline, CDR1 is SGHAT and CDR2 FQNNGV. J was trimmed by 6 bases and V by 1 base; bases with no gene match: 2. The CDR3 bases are TGTGCCAGCAGCTTAGCGACAGGGCCTGAAGCTTTCTTT. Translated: CASSLATGPEAFF.

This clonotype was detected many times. Here the CDR3 reads CASSGNSQETQYF. CDR3 nucleotide sequence: TGTGCCAGTAGTGGTAACAGTCAAGAGACCCAGTACTTC. J is TRBJ2-5 and V is TRBV19; D not resolved. CDR3 length: 13 residues. Germline V gives CDR1 LNHDA, CDR2 SQIVND (reference sequence). The V end was cut by 5 bases, the J end by 2 bases, with 9 bases between.

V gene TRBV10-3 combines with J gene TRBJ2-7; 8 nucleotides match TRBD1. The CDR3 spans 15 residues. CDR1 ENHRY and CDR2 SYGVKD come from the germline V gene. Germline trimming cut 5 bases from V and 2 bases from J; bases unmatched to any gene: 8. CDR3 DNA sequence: TGTGCCATCAGTCCACGGACAGGGAGAACCTACGAGCAGTACTTC. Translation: CAISPRTGRTYEQYF.

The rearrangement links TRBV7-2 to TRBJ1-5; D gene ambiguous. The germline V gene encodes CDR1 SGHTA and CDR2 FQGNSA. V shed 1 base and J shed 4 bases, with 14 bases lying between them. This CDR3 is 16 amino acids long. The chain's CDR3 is CASSLVFNGWNQPQHF. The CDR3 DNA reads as TGTGCCAGCAGCTTAGTTTTTAATGGGTGGAATCAGCCCCAGCATTTT.

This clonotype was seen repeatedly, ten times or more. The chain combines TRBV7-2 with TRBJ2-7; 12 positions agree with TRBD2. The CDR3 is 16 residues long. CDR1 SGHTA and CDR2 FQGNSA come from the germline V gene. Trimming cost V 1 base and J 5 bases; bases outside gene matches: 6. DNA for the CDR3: TGTGCCAGCAGCTTAGGACCGGGACTAGCGGGCCACGAGCAGTACTTC. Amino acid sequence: CASSLGPGLAGHEQYF. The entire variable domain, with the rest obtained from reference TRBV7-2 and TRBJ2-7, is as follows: GAGVSQSPSNKVTEKGKDVELRCDPISGHTALYWYRQSLGQGLEFLIYFQGNSAPDKSGLPSDRFSAERTGGSVSTLTIQRTQQEDSAVYLCASSLGPGLAGHEQYFGPGTRLTVT.

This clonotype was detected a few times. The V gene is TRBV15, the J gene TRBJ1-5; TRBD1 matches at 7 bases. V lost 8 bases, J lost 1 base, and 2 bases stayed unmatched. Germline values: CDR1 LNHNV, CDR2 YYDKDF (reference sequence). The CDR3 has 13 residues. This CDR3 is CATAQGSNQPQHF. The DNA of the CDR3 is TGTGCCACCGCACAGGGGAGCAATCAGCCCCAGCATTTT. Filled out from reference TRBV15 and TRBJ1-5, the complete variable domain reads DAMVIQNPRYQVTQFGKPVTLSCSQTLNHNVMYWYQQKSSQAPKLLFHYYDKDFNNEADTPDNFQSRRPNTSFCFLDIRSPGLGDTAMYLCATAQGSNQPQHFGDGTRLSIL.

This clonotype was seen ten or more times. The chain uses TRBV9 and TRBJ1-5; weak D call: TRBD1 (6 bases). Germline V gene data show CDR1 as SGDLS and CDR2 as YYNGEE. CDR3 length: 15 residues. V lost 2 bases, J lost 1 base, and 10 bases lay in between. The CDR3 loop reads CASSVSGASNQPQHF. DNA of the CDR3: TGTGCCAGCAGCGTTTCAGGGGCGAGCAATCAGCCCCAGCATTTT. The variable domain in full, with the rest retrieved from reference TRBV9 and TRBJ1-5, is DSGVTQTPKHLITATGQRVTLRCSPRSGDLSVYWYQQSLDQGLQFLIQYYNGEERAKGNILERFSAQQFPDLHSELNLSSLELGDSALYFCASSVSGASNQPQHFGDGTRLSIL.

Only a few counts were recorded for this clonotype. In DNA, the CDR3 is TGTGCCAGCAGCCCCCTGCGATTGTCTAGCGGGGGTCCCAGGGAGCAGTTCTTC. This sequence encodes CASSPLRLSSGGPREQFF. The chain joins TRBV3-1 to TRBJ2-1, with 10 nucleotides matching TRBD2. Germline trimming cut 4 bases from V and 10 bases from J; bases unmatched to any gene: 19. The CDR3 contains 18 residues. Germline CDR1 and CDR2: LGHDT and YNNKEL (reference sequence).